The 31 T cell receptor beta chains below were found in one sample sequenced in a study of T cell responses to AZD1222 COVID-19 vaccine. Some clones are missing from TCRdb's copy, which holds only in-frame ones; the method was immunoSEQ multiplex PCR. Counted here are 140,000 or so clones, roughly nine tenths occurring once; the ten biggest clones make up 7.5% to 8%. The source material was peripheral blood, sampled 28 days after the second dose of the MenACWY control vaccine. These receptor sequences come from an adult who received the MenACWY meningococcal vaccine as a control.

The gene calls are TRBV9 and TRBJ2-6; 12 nucleotides agree with TRBD1. Germline assignment: CDR1 SGDLS and CDR2 YYNGEE. Germline trimming cut 0 bases from V and 0 bases from J; bases unmatched to any gene: 4. The length of the CDR3 is 19 residues. CDR3 sequence: CASSVGDRGPPSGANVLTF. The CDR3 DNA follows: TGTGCCAGCAGCGTAGGGGACAGGGGGCCTCCCTCTGGGGCCAACGTCCTGACTTTC.

This clone showed up just once. The CDR3 sequence: CASSTDRPYNEQFF. In DNA, the CDR3 is TGTGCCAGTAGTACCGACAGACCCTACAATGAGCAGTTCTTC. V and J are TRBV19 and TRBJ2-1, with a weak D call TRBD1 (5 bases). CDR1 and CDR2 (germline): LNHDA, SQIVND (reference sequence). V was cut by 4 bases and J by 2 bases, with 9 bases left in between. This CDR3 is 14 amino acids long.

The V call is TRBV5-8, the J call TRBJ1-1; a weak D match, TRBD1 (5 bases). Trimming cost V 4 bases and J 7 bases, with 11 bases left between them. The V gene's germline CDR1 is SGHTS and CDR2 YDEGEE. The CDR3 extends over 12 amino acids. The DNA for the CDR3 is TGTGCCAGCAGCCTAATGGGGGTTGAAGCTTTCTTT. Translating gives CASSLMGVEAFF.

The chain uses TRBV2 and TRBJ1-2, with D hard to call. The V gene lost 2 bases and the J gene lost 5 bases, with 15 bases spanning the gap. Germline CDR1 is SNHLY and CDR2 is FYNNEI. The CDR3 has 15 amino acids. CDR3 DNA: TGTGCCAGCAGTGAACTGGATCGAGCCCTTTATGGCTACACCTTC. Amino acids: CASSELDRALYGYTF.

The CDR3 protein is CASSEASWSYEQYF. The DNA for the CDR3 is TGTGCCAGCAGTGAGGCAAGTTGGTCCTACGAGCAGTACTTC. The rearrangement uses TRBV9 and TRBJ2-7; D call uncertain. Germline-derived CDR1 and CDR2 are SGDLS and YYNGEE. V was clipped by 5 bases and J by 1 base, with 13 bases between them. This CDR3 comprises 14 residues.

The chain employs TRBV5-1 and TRBJ1-1; maybe TRBD1 (6 bases). The V end was cut by 0 bases, the J end by 11 bases, with 23 bases between. CDR1 is SGHRS, CDR2 YFSETQ, per germline. The CDR3 is 16 residues long. This CDR3 is CASSLASDRFAGRAFF. In DNA, the CDR3 is TGCGCCAGCAGCTTGGCCTCAGACAGGTTTGCTGGTAGGGCTTTCTTT.

With regard to this clone: Different DNA sequences within this sample yield the same CDR3. The V call is TRBV6-2 or TRBV6-3, the J call TRBJ2-5; no clear D gene. V shed 5 bases and J shed 2 bases, with 9 bases lying between them. The germline V gene has CDR1 MNHEY and CDR2 SVGEGT. The CDR3 has 13 residues. The CDR3 coding sequence is TGTGCCAGCAGTCTCCTCGGTCAAGAGACCCAGTACTTC. As protein: CASSLLGQETQYF.

The chain uses TRBV5-1 and TRBJ1-1; 7 bases match TRBD1. The CDR3 extends over 18 amino acids. The germline V gene encodes CDR1 SGHRS and CDR2 YFSETQ. With 0 bases clipped from V and 1 base from J, the junction kept 12 bases outside the gene matches. The CDR3 bases are TGCGCCAGCAGCTTGGCCCCGGGACAGTTCAGGGAGAACACTGAAGCTTTCTTT. It translates to CASSLAPGQFRENTEAFF.

V is TRBV4-3 and J is TRBJ1-1, with no clear D. Germline CDR1 reads LGHNA; CDR2 reads YSLEER. The CDR3 consists of 14 residues. The V gene lost 0 bases and the J gene lost 0 bases, with 5 bases spanning the gap. In nucleotides, the CDR3 is TGCGCCAGCAGCCAAGACCACATGAACACTGAAGCTTTCTTT. Its translation: CASSQDHMNTEAFF.

The chain recombines TRBV5-1 with TRBJ2-2; no firm D call. CDR1 is SGHRS, CDR2 YFSETQ, per germline. This CDR3 comprises 15 residues. V dropped 3 bases and J dropped 4 bases, with 13 bases sitting between them. The CDR3 here is CASSWPRSGTGELFF. DNA of the CDR3: TGCGCCAGCAGCTGGCCCCGCTCGGGCACCGGGGAGCTGTTTTTT.

The CDR3 sequence: CASSPDRVEAFF. DNA of the CDR3: TGTGCCAGCTCCCCCGACAGGGTTGAAGCTTTCTTT. The chain combines TRBV18 with TRBJ1-1, with 7 bases matching TRBD1. Germline loops: CDR1 KGHSH, CDR2 LQKENI. The trim removed 6 bases at V and 7 bases at J, leaving 5 bases unmatched. The CDR3 loop spans 12 amino acids.

The chain has TRBV7-9 and TRBJ2-2; 9 nucleotides align to TRBD2. CDR3 length: 18 amino acids. V lost 0 bases to trimming and J lost 3 bases; unmatched junction nucleotides: 8. Germline values: CDR1 SEHNR, CDR2 FQNEAQ (reference sequence). This CDR3 is CASSLASGSPEYTGELFF. CDR3 bases: TGTGCCAGCAGCTTAGCTAGCGGGAGCCCCGAGTACACCGGGGAGCTGTTTTTT.

This sequence joins TRBV9 and TRBJ1-4, with D perhaps matching TRBD1 (6 bases). Germline V CDR1 and CDR2: SGDLS, YYNGEE. CDR3 size: 15 residues. The ends were cut back, 0 bases at V and 7 bases at J, with 13 bases in the middle. CDR3 DNA sequence: TGTGCCAGCAGCGTAGAGGGGGGAAGGTTTGAAAAACTGTTTTTT. Translation gives CASSVEGGRFEKLFF.

The V call is TRBV11-2, the J call TRBJ2-3; D is undetermined. V was pared by 4 bases and J by 2 bases, with 10 bases between. CDR1 is SGHAT and CDR2 is FQNNGV in the germline V gene. This CDR3 is 14 amino acids long. The CDR3 DNA follows: TGTGCCAGCAGCTCTCTGGGGAACACAGATACGCAGTATTTT. Protein product: CASSSLGNTDTQYF.

The V call is TRBV6-6, the J call TRBJ2-3; no firm D call. Germline V lookup: CDR1 MNHNY, CDR2 SVGAGI (reference sequence). The CDR3 is 15 amino acids. Between the trimmed V and J ends, which lost 0 bases and 3 bases, there was a span of 10 bases. The CDR3 region has the DNA TGTGCCAGCAGTTACTCGGCGGTTAGGACAGATACGCAGTATTTT. Protein sequence: CASSYSAVRTDTQYF.

This chain uses TRBV28 with TRBJ1-1; the D gene is possibly TRBD1 (6 bases). The CDR3 extends over 14 amino acids. The ends were cut back, 5 bases at V and 3 bases at J, with 13 bases in the middle. Germline CDR1 reads MDHEN; CDR2 reads SYDVKM. The CDR3 reads CASSEGGKDTEAFF. The CDR3 DNA reads TGTGCCAGCAGTGAGGGGGGGAAAGACACTGAAGCTTTCTTT.

This rearrangement joins TRBV9 to TRBJ2-7; 8 bases match TRBD1. The germline V gene has CDR1 SGDLS and CDR2 YYNGEE. This CDR3 is built from 13 residues. V shed 3 bases, J shed 5 bases, and the junction held 4 bases outside the gene matches. The CDR3 nucleotides read TGTGCCAGCAGCGCTTCGGACAGGGACGAGCAGTACTTC. Translating gives CASSASDRDEQYF.

The chain combines TRBV19 with TRBJ1-5, with D unclear. CDR1 is LNHDA and CDR2 is SQIVND in the germline V gene (reference sequence). This CDR3 has 14 residues. The V gene lost 7 bases and the J gene lost 2 bases, with 12 bases spanning the gap. Here the CDR3 reads CASNQVLGNQPQHF. The CDR3 nucleotides are TGTGCCAGTAACCAGGTTCTAGGCAATCAGCCCCAGCATTTT. Looking up the rest from reference TRBV19 and TRBJ1-5 gives the full variable domain: DGGITQSPKYLFRKEGQNVTLSCEQNLNHDAMYWYRQDPGQGLRLIYYSQIVNDFQKGDIAEGYSVSREKKESFPLTVTSAQKNPTAFYLCASNQVLGNQPQHFGDGTRLSIL.

The chain couples TRBV14 to TRBJ2-7, with D possibly called TRBD1 or TRBD2 (5 bases each). The V gene lost 5 bases and the J gene lost 3 bases, with 20 bases spanning the gap. The germline V gene encodes CDR1 SGHDN and CDR2 FVKESK. The CDR3 has 16 amino acids. CDR3 nucleotide sequence: TGTGCCAGCAGCGAAACCGGGACCGCGCTAAGCTACGAGCAGTACTTC. It yields the protein CASSETGTALSYEQYF.

CDR3 in DNA: TGTGCCACCAGCAGAGGCACAGGGGGTCAGCCCCAGCATTTT. This codes for CATSRGTGGQPQHF. The rearrangement uses TRBV15 and TRBJ1-5; 8 nucleotides match TRBD1. V dropped 1 base and J dropped 6; count of bases not matched to a gene: 2. The CDR3 loop spans 14 amino acids. Germline CDR1 is LNHNV and CDR2 is YYDKDF (reference sequence).

The chain joins TRBV30 to TRBJ1-1; TRBD1 might be the D (6 bases). The CDR3 has 17 residues. V was clipped by 0 bases and J by 4 bases, with 21 bases between them. In germline, CDR1 is GTSNPN, CDR2 SVGIG (reference sequence). The CDR3 reads CAWSVVSRGRVGTEAFF. In nucleotides, the CDR3 is TGTGCCTGGAGTGTAGTGTCCAGGGGCAGGGTGGGCACTGAAGCTTTCTTT.

CDR3 sequence reads: CSVRKWTSGTYEQYF. CDR3 coding DNA: TGCAGCGTGAGGAAATGGACTAGCGGAACATACGAGCAGTACTTC. The chain is built from TRBV29-1 and TRBJ2-7; 10 positions agree with TRBD2. This CDR3 is 15 amino acids long. The germline V gene has CDR1 SQVTM and CDR2 ANQGSEA. The V segment lost 6 bases and the J segment 4 bases; nucleotides outside the gene matches: 12.

This clone was observed a single time. The chain combines TRBV5-1 with TRBJ1-4, with D hard to call. CDR1 SGHRS and CDR2 YFSETQ come from the germline V gene. There are 13 residues in the CDR3. V lost 3 bases, J lost 7 bases, and 10 bases lay in between. The DNA for the CDR3 is TGCGCCAGCAGCTCAACAGTTGTTGAAAAACTGTTTTTT. Residues: CASSSTVVEKLFF.

The chain recombines TRBV7-9 with TRBJ1-6; D is uncertain. Germline CDR1 reads SEHNR; CDR2 reads FQNEAQ (reference sequence). Trimming took 1 base from V and 5 from J, leaving 12 bases between them. The length of the CDR3 is 16 residues. The CDR3 loop is CASSLGELGHNSPLHF. CDR3 nucleotide sequence: TGTGCCAGCAGCTTAGGGGAGTTGGGTCATAATTCACCCCTCCACTTT.

Worth noting for this clone: The sample carries other DNA sequences with the same CDR3. This rearrangement joins TRBV7-9 to TRBJ1-5; D gene ambiguous. This CDR3 spans 12 amino acids. Germline V gives CDR1 SEHNR, CDR2 FQNEAQ (reference sequence). Between the trimmed V and J ends, which lost 0 bases and 5 bases, there was a span of 2 bases. The DNA for the CDR3 is TGTGCCAGCAGCTTAGCGGATCAGCCCCAGCATTTT. Translation gives CASSLADQPQHF.

V is TRBV6-1 and J is TRBJ2-1; 15 bases are shared with TRBD2. V lost 3 bases, J lost 12 bases, and 12 bases stayed unmatched. This CDR3 region has 17 residues. Germline CDR1 reads MNHNS; CDR2 reads SASEGT. The CDR3 reads CASSDAWGLAGGLVQFF. CDR3 in DNA: TGTGCCAGCAGTGACGCATGGGGACTAGCGGGGGGTTTGGTGCAGTTCTTC.

This clone was recorded once. This chain links TRBV7-9 with TRBJ2-6; D could derive from TRBD1 or TRBD2 (5 bases each). This CDR3 spans 19 amino acids. The V end was cut by 1 base, the J end by 1 base, with 17 bases between. The V gene's germline CDR1 is SEHNR and CDR2 FQNEAQ (reference sequence). The CDR3 here is CASSLVETGTISGANVLTF. DNA of the CDR3: TGTGCCAGCAGCTTAGTAGAGACCGGGACGATATCTGGGGCCAACGTCCTGACTTTC. Full variable domain (remainder filled in from reference TRBV7-9 and TRBJ2-6): DTGVSQNPRHKITKRGQNVTFRCDPISEHNRLYWYRQTLGQGPEFLTYFQNEAQLEKSRLLSDRFSAERPKGSFSTLEIQRTEQGDSAMYLCASSLVETGTISGANVLTFGAGSRLTVL.

The chain is built from TRBV9 and TRBJ1-6, with 7 bases that match TRBD1. The CDR3 runs to 16 residues. V shed 0 bases, J shed 3 bases, and the junction held 3 bases outside the gene matches. Germline-derived CDR1 and CDR2 are SGDLS and YYNGEE. DNA of the CDR3: TGTGCCAGCAGCGTAGAAGCAGGGGGCTATAATTCACCCCTCCACTTT. Encoded protein: CASSVEAGGYNSPLHF.

This sequence joins TRBV7-2 and TRBJ2-7, with D possibly matching TRBD2 (5 bases). V lost 6 bases, J lost 6 bases, and 15 bases lay in between. Looked up from germline, CDR1 is SGHTA and CDR2 is FQGNSA. The CDR3 covers 13 residues. CDR3 loop: CASRQRAEGEQYF. In DNA form, the CDR3 reads TGTGCCAGCAGGCAAAGGGCAGAGGGCGAGCAGTACTTC.

This chain uses TRBV7-2 with TRBJ1-1; 8 positions agree with TRBD1. The V segment lost 0 bases and the J segment 3 bases; nucleotides outside the gene matches: 6. Germline V gene lookup returns CDR1 SGHTA and CDR2 FQGNSA. CDR3 size: 16 residues. CDR3 sequence: CASSLAGNRGDTEAFF. The CDR3 DNA sequence: TGTGCCAGCAGCTTAGCGGGGAACAGGGGGGACACTGAAGCTTTCTTT.

This chain connects TRBV12-3 or TRBV12-4 to TRBJ2-7, with D possibly being TRBD1 or TRBD2 (5 bases each). The CDR3 is made up of 13 amino acids. Trimming removed 6 bases at V and 1 base at J, with 10 bases between. The CDR3 DNA sequence: TGTGCCAGCAGCCTAGCAGGGTCCTACGAGCAGTACTTC. Translated, it gives CASSLAGSYEQYF.